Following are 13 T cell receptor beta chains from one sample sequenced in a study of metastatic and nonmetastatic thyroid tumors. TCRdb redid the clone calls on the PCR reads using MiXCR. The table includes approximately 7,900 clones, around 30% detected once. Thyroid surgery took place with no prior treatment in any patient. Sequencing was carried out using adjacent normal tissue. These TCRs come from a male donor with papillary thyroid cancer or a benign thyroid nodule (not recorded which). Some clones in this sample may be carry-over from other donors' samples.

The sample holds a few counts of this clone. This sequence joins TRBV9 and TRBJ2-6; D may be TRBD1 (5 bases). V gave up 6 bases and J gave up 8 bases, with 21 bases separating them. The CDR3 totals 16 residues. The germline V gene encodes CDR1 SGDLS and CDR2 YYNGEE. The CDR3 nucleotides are TGTGCCAGCATCCCTCTAGGGATTTCAGGGTCCAACGTCCTGACTTTC. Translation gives CASIPLGISGSNVLTF. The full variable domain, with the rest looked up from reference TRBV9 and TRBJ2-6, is DSGVTQTPKHLITATGQRVTLRCSPRSGDLSVYWYQQSLDQGLQFLIQYYNGEERAKGNILERFSAQQFPDLHSELNLSSLELGDSALYFCASIPLGISGSNVLTFGAGSRLTVL.

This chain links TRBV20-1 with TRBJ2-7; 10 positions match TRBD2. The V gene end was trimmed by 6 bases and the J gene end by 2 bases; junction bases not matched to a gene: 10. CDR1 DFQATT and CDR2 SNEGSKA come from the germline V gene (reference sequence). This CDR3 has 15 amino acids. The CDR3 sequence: CSAIPSGSSTYEQYF. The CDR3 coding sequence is TGCAGTGCGATCCCTAGCGGGAGTTCAACCTACGAGCAGTACTTC.

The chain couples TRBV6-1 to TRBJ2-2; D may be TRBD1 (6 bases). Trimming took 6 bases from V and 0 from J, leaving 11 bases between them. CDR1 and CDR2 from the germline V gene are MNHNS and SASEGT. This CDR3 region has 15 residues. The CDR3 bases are TGTGCCAGCAGAGTTCAGGGGTCGAACACCGGGGAGCTGTTTTTT. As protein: CASRVQGSNTGELFF.

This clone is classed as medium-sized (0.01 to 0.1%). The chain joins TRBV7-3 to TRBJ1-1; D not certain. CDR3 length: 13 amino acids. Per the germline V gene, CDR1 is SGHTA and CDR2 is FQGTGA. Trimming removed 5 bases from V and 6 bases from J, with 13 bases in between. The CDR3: CASSLSSSSEAFF. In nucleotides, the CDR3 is TGTGCCAGCAGCCTGTCGTCGAGCTCTGAAGCTTTCTTT.

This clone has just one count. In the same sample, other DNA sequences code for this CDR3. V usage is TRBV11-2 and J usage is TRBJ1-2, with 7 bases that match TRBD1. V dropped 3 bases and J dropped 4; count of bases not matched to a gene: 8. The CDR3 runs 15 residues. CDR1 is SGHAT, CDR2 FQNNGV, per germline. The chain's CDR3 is CASSLNNRGGYGYTF. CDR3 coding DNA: TGTGCCAGCAGCTTGAACAACAGGGGCGGCTATGGCTACACCTTC.

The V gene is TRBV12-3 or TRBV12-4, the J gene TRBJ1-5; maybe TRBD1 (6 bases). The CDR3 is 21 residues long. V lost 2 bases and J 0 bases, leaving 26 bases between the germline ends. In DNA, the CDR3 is TGTGCCAGCAGTTTAATTGTTCAGGGGAGCTCGGGGGCTTATAGCAATCAGCCCCAGCATTTT. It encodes CASSLIVQGSSGAYSNQPQHF.

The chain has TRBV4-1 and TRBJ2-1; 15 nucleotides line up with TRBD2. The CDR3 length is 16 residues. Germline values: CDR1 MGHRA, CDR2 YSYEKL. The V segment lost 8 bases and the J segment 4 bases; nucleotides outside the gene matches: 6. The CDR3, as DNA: TGCGCCAGCCTTGGACTAGCGGGGGGGCCATACAATGAGCAGTTCTTC. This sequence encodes CASLGLAGGPYNEQFF.

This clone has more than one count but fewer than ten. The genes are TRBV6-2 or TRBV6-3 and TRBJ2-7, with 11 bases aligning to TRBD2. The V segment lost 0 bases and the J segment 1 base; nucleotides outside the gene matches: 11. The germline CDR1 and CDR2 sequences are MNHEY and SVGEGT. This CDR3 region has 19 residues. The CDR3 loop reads CASSYSITSGRLPSYEQYF. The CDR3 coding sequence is TGTGCCAGCAGTTACTCGATAACTAGCGGGAGACTCCCATCCTACGAGCAGTACTTC.

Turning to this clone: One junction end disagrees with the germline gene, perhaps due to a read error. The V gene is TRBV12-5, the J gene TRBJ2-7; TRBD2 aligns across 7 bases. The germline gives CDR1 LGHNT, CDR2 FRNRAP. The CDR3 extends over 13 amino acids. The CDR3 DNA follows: TGTGCTAGTGGAGCGGGATTCTCCTACGATCAGTACTTC. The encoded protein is CASGAGFSYDQYF.

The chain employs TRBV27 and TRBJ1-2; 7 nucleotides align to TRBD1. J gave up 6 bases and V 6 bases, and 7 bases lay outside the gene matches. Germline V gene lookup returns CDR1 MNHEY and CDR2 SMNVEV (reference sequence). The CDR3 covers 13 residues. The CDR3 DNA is TGTGCCAGCAGGAAACAGGGGCGAGATGGCTACACCTTC. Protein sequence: CASRKQGRDGYTF.

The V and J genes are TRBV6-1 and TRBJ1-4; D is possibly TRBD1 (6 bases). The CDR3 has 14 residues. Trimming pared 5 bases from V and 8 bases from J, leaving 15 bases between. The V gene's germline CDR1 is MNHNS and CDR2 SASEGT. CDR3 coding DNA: TGTGCCAGCAGTCGACAGGTCTTTCAGGAAAAACTGTTTTTT. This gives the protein CASSRQVFQEKLFF.

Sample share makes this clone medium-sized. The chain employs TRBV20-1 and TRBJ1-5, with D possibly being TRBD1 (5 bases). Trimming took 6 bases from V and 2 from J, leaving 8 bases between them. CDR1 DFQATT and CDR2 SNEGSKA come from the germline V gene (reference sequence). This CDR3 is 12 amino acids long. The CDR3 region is CSAVGGNQPQHF. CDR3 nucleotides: TGCAGTGCAGTGGGGGGCAATCAGCCCCAGCATTTT.

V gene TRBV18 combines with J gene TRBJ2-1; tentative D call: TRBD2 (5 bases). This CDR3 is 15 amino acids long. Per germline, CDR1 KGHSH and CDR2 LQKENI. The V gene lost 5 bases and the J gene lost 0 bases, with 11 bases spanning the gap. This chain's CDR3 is CASSSLVSSYNEQFF. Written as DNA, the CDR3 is TGTGCCAGCTCATCACTAGTTAGCTCCTACAATGAGCAGTTCTTC.